This T cell receptor (beta chain) was identified in a study of CD8+ T cells in alopecia areata. As to treatment: oral pan-JAK inhibitor, 5-10 mg twice daily. This clone was seen many times. Germline CDR1 SGHNT, CDR2 YYREEE (reference sequence). V was clipped by 4 bases and J by 7 bases; unmatched bases: 4. This CDR3 has 13 amino acids. TCR sequencing used cDNA made by reverse transcription of extracted RNA. Produced via immunoSEQ multiplex PCR; TCRdb's table is partial and in-frame only. This sample carries about 120,000 clones, about half of them seen once, and the ten largest clones take about 0.5%. The sequenced sample was CD4+ T cells sorted from blood, obtained at week 4, from a patient treated with tofacitinib. The chain couples TRBV5-4 to TRBJ2-7, with TRBD1 matching 11 bases. The TCR was taken from a human donor with alopecia areata. The CDR3 bases are TGTGCCAGCAGCCCGGACAGGGGGCGTGAGCAGTACTTC. This sequence encodes CASSPDRGREQYF.